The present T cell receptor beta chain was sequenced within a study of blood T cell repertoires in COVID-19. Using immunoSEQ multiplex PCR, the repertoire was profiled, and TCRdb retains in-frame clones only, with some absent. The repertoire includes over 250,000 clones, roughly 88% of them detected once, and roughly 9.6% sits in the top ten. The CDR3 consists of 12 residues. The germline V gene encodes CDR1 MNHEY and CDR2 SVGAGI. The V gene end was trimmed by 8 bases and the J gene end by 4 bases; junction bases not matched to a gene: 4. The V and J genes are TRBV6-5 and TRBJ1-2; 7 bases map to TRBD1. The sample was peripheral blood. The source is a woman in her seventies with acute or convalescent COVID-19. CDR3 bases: TGTGCCAGCGGGACAGCTTCCTATGGCTACACCTTC. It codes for CASGTASYGYTF.